The entry below describes one TCR beta chain. These data belong to a study of CD8+ T cells in alopecia areata. J lost 6 bases, V lost 2 bases, and 7 bases had no gene match. The CDR3 is 16 amino acids. The V gene's germline CDR1 is SQVTM and CDR2 ANQGSEA. Specified treatment: oral pan-JAK inhibitor, 5-10 mg twice daily. Isolated RNA was reverse transcribed into cDNA used as the sequencing template. TCRdb's table, derived via immunoSEQ multiplex PCR, lists solely in-frame clones and lacks some. Of fewer than 250,000 clones listed, around 56% are singletons. The genes are TRBV29-1 and TRBJ2-1, with 13 bases aligning to TRBD2. Sequences were derived from CD4+ T cells sorted from blood, sampled at week 4, from a patient treated with tofacitinib. The sequence was collected from a human donor with alopecia areata. The CDR3 DNA reads TGCAGCGTTGAAATACTAGCGGGAGGGCCGATCAATGAGCAGTTCTTC. Translated, it gives CSVEILAGGPINEQFF.